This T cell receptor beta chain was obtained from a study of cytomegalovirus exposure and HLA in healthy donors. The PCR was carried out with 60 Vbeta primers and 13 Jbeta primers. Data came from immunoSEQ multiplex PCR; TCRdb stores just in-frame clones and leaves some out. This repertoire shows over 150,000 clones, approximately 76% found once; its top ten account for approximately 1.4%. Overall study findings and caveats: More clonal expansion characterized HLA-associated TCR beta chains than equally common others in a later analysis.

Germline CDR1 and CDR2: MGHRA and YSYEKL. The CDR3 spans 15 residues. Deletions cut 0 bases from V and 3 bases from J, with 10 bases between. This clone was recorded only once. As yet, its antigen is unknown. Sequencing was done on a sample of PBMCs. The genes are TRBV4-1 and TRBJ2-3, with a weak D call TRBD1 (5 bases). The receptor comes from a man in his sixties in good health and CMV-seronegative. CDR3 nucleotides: TGCGCCAGCAGCCAAGAGGGCAGGGTAACAGATACGCAGTATTTT. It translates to CASSQEGRVTDTQYF.